This T cell receptor beta chain stems from a study of cytomegalovirus exposure and HLA in healthy donors. General study results and limits: In a later analysis, productive TCRs from donors in an Asian-associated ancestry cluster reportedly carried fewer N-insertions than the cohort mean. Earlier analysis yielded a pattern in which most TCR beta V segments were productive about 90% or about 30% of the time.

The CDR3 sequence is 16 residues long. V was clipped by 6 bases and J by 6 bases, with 21 bases between them. Germline CDR1 and CDR2: MDHEN and SYDVKM. In regard to this clone: The antigen is not known.

PCR used 60 Vbeta primers and 13 Jbeta primers. As processed by the authors: It was a later analysis that counted around 85 million unique TCR beta chains, of which about 10 million were shared. TCRdb keeps only in-frame clones here, not all; method: immunoSEQ multiplex PCR. V and J calls and clone size are copied from that table; D and trimming were computed from the DNA. Its listing shows about 130,000 clones. This TCR came from a man in his late teens or twenties in good health and CMV-seronegative. The genes are TRBV28 and TRBJ2-1, with a tentative D call TRBD2 (6 bases). The sequenced sample consisted of PBMCs. The CDR3 bases are TGTGCCAGCAGGCCGCAACCCCGGGAGTTAAGCAATGAGCAGTTCTTC. It yields the protein CASRPQPRELSNEQFF.